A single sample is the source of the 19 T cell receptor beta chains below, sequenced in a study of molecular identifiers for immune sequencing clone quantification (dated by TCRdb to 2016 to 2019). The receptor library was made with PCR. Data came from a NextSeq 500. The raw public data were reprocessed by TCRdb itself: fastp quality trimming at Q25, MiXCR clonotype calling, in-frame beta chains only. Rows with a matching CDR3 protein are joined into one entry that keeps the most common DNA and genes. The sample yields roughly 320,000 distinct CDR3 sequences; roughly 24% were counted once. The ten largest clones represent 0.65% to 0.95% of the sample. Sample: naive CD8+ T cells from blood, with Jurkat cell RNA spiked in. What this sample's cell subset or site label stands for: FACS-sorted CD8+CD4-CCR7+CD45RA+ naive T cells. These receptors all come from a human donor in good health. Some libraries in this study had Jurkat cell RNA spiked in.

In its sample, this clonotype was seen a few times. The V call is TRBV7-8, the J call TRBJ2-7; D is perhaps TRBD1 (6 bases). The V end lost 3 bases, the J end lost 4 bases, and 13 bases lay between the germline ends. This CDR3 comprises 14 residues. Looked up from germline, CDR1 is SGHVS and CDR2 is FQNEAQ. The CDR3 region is CASSFSQGQYEQYF. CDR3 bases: TGTGCCAGCAGCTTTTCTCAGGGGCAGTACGAGCAGTACTTC.

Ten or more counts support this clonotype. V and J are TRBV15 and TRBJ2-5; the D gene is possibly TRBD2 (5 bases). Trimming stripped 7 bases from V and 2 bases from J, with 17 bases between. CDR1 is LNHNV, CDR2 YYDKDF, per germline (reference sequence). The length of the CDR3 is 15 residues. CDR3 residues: CATTDERGPQETQYF. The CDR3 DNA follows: TGTGCCACCACCGATGAACGGGGTCCTCAAGAGACCCAGTACTTC.

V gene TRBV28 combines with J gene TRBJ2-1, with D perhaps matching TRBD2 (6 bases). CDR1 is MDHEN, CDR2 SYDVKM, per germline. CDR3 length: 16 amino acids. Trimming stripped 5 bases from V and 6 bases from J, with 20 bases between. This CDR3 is CASSDDGTLGSNEQFF. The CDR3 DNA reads TGTGCCAGCAGTGACGACGGGACTCTGGGGTCCAATGAGCAGTTCTTC.

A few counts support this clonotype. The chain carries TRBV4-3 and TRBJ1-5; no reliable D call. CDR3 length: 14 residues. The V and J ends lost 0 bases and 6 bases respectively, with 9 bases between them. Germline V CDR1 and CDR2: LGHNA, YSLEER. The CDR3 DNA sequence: TGCGCCAGCAGCCAAGAAAGGGTAGGTCAGCCCCAGCATTTT. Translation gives CASSQERVGQPQHF.

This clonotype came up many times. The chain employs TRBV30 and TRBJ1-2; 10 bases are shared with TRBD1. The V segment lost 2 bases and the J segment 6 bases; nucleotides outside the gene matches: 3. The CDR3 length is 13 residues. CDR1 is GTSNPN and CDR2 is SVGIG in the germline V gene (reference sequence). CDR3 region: CAWSRGTGDGYTF. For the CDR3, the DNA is TGTGCCTGGAGTAGAGGGACAGGGGATGGCTACACCTTC.

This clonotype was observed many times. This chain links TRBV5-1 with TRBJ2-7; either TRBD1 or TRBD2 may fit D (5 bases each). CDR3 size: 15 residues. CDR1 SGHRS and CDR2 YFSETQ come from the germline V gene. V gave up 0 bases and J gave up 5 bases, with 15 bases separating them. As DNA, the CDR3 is TGCGCCAGCAGCTTGGGATGGGGGTTAGGCCACGAGCAGTACTTC. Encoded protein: CASSLGWGLGHEQYF.

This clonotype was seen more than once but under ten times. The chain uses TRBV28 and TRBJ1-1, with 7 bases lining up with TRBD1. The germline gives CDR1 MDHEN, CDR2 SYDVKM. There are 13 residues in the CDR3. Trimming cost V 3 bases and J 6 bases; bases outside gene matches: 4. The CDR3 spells CASSLTGQSEAFF. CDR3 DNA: TGTGCCAGCAGTTTGACAGGGCAGTCTGAAGCTTTCTTT.

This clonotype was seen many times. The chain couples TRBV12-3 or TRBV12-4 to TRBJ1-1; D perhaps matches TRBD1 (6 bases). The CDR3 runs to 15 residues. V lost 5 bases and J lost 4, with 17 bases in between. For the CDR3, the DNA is TGTGCCAGCAGTCCACCGGGAGGGGGGGTCACTGAAGCTTTCTTT. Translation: CASSPPGGGVTEAFF.

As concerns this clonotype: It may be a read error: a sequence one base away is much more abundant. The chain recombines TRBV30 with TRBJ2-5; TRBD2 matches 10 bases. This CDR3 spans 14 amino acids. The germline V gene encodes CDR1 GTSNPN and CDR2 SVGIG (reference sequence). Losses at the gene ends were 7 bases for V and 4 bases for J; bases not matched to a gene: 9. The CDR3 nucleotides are TGTGCCTACTCTCATTCTAGCGGGGGAGAGACCCAGTACTTC. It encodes CAYSHSSGGETQYF.

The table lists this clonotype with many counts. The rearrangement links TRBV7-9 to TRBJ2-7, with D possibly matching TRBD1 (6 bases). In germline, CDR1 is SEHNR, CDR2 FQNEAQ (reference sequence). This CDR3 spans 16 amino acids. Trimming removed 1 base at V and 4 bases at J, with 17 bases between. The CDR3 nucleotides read TGTGCCAGCAGCTTAGTGGGGCAGGGGACCTCATACGAGCAGTACTTC. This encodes CASSLVGQGTSYEQYF. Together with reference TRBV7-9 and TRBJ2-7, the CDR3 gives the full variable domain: DTGVSQNPRHKITKRGQNVTFRCDPISEHNRLYWYRQTLGQGPEFLTYFQNEAQLEKSRLLSDRFSAERPKGSFSTLEIQRTEQGDSAMYLCASSLVGQGTSYEQYFGPGTRLTVT.

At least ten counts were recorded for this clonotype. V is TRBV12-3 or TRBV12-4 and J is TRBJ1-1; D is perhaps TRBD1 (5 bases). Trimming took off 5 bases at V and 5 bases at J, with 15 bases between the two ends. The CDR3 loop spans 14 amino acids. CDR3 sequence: CASSPGGGWTEAFF. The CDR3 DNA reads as TGTGCCAGCAGTCCAGGCGGGGGTTGGACTGAAGCTTTCTTT.

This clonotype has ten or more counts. The CDR3 sequence: CASSSLGGDYEQYF. Here the CDR3 DNA reads TGTGCCAGCAGCTCCCTAGGGGGAGACTACGAGCAGTACTTC. The chain recombines TRBV7-9 with TRBJ2-7, with D tentatively TRBD1 (6 bases). Looked up from germline, CDR1 is SEHNR and CDR2 is FQNEAQ (reference sequence). The V gene lost 4 bases and the J gene lost 3 bases, with 13 bases spanning the gap. The CDR3 loop spans 14 amino acids.

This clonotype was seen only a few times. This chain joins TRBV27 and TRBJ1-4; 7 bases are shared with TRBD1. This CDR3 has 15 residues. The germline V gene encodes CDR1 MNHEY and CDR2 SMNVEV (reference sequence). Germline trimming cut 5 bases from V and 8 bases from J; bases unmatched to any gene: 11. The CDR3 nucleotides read TGTGCCAGCAGTACACAGGGGACCTGGGGCGAAAAACTGTTTTTT. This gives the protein CASSTQGTWGEKLFF.

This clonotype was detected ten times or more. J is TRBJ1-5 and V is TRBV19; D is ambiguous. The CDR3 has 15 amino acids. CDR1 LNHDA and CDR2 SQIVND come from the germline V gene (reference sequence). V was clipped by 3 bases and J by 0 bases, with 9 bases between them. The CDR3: CASSIGSYSNQPQHF. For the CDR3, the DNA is TGTGCCAGTAGTATCGGGTCATATAGCAATCAGCCCCAGCATTTT.

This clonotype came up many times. This CDR3 reads CASSEFGGQPQHF. The CDR3 DNA reads TGTGCCAGCAGTGAATTCGGGGGACAGCCCCAGCATTTT. The J gene is TRBJ1-5, the V gene TRBV6-1; perhaps TRBD1 as D (5 bases). V lost 2 bases and J lost 7, with 9 bases in between. The germline V gene has CDR1 MNHNS and CDR2 SASEGT. The CDR3 has 13 amino acids.

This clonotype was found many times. The CDR3 coding sequence is TGTGCCAGCAGCTTACTCCAATATGGCTACACCTTC. Encoded protein: CASSLLQYGYTF. The rearrangement joins TRBV5-4 to TRBJ1-2; unclear D gene. This CDR3 comprises 12 residues. V was clipped by 2 bases and J by 5 bases, with 7 bases between them. CDR1 and CDR2 (germline): SGHNT, YYREEE (reference sequence). The full variable domain, completed using reference TRBV5-4 and TRBJ1-2, is ETGVTQSPTHLIKTRGQQVTLRCSSQSGHNTVSWYQQALGQGPQFIFQYYREEENGRGNFPPRFSGLQFPNYSSELNVNALELDDSALYLCASSLLQYGYTFGSGTRLTVV.

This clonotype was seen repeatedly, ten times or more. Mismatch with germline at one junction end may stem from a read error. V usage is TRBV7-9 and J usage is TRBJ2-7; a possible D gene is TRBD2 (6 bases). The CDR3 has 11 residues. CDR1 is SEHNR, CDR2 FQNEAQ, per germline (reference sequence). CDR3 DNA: TGTGCCAGCAGCTTATTCAGCGGACTACTCTTT. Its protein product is CASSLFSGLLF.

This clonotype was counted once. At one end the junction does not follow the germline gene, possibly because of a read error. CDR3 in DNA: TGTGCCAGTAGTATAGACGTTTTTACTGAAGCTCTCTTT. This translates into CASSIDVFTEALF. The V call is TRBV19, the J call TRBJ1-1; D unresolved. CDR1 and CDR2 from the germline V gene are LNHDA and SQIVND (reference sequence). CDR3 length: 13 amino acids.

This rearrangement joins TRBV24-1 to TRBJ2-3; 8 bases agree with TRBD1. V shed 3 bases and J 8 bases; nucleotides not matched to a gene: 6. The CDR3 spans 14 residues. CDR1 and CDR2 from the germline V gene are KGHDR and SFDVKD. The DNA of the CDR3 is TGTGCCACCAGTGATCCCGACAGGGGTACTACGCAGTATTTT. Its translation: CATSDPDRGTTQYF.